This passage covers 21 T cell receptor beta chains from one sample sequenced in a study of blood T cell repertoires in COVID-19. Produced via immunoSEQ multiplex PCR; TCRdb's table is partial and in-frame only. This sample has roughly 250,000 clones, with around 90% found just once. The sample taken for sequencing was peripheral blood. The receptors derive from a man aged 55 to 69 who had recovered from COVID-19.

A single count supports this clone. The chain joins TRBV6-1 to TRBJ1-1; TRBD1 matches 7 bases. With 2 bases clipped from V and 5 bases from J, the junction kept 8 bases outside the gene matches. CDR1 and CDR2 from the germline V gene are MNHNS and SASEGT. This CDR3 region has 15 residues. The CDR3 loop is CASSERAGGRTEAFF. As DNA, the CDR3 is TGTGCCAGCAGTGAACGGGCAGGGGGAAGAACTGAAGCTTTCTTT.

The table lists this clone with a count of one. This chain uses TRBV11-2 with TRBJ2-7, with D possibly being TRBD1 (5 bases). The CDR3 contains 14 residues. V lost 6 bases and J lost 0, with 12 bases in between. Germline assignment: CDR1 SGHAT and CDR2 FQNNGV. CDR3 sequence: CASRQTGSSYEQYF. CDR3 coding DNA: TGTGCCAGCAGACAAACAGGTAGCTCCTACGAGCAGTACTTC.

This chain's CDR3 is CASSPTPGGSQETQYF. In nucleotides, the CDR3 is TGTGCCAGCAGCCCCACTCCCGGGGGGAGTCAAGAGACCCAGTACTTC. The J gene is TRBJ2-5, the V gene TRBV7-9; 7 bases line up with TRBD2. CDR1 is SEHNR, CDR2 FQNEAQ, per germline (reference sequence). The CDR3 is 16 residues long. The V segment lost 5 bases and the J segment 2 bases; nucleotides outside the gene matches: 11.

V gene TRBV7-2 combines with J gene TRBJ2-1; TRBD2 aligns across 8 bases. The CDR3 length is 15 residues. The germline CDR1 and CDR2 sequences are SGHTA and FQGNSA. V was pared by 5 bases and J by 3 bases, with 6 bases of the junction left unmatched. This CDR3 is CASSARGGRYNEQFF. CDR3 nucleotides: TGTGCCAGCAGCGCACGGGGGGGCCGCTACAATGAGCAGTTCTTC.

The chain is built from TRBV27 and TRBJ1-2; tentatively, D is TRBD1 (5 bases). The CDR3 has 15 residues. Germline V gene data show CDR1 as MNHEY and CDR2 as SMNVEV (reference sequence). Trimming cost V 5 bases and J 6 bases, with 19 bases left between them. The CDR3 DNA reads TGTGCCAGCAGTCTCAAGGGGCGGTCGGTGAATGGCTACACCTTC. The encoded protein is CASSLKGRSVNGYTF.

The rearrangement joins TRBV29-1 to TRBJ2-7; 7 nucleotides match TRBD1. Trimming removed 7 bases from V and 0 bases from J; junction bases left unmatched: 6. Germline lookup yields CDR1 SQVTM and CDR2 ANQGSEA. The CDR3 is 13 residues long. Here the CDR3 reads CSAEDRRSYEQYF. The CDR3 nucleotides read TGCAGCGCTGAGGACAGGCGCTCCTACGAGCAGTACTTC.

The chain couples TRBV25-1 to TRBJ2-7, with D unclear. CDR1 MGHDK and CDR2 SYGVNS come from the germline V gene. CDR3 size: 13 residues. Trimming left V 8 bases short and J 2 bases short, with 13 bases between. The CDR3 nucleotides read TGTGCCAGCTCACGAGGATTAGCCTACGAGCAGTACTTC. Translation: CASSRGLAYEQYF.

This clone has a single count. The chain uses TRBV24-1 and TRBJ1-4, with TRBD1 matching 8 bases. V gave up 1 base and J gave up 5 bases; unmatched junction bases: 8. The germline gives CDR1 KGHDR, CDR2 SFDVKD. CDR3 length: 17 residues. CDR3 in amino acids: CATSDFLDRGENEKLFF. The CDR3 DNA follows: TGTGCCACCAGTGATTTCCTTGACAGGGGCGAAAATGAAAAACTGTTTTTT.

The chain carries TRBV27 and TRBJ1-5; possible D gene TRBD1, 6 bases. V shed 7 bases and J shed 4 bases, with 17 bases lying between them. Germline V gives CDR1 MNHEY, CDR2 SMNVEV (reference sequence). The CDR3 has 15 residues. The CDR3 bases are TGTGCCAGCATGGGGGCAGGGGCTCTTAATCAGCCCCAGCATTTT. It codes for CASMGAGALNQPQHF.

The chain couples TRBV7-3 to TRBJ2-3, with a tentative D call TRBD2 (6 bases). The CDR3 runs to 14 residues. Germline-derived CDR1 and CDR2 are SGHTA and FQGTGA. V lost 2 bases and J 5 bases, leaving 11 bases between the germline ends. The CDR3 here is CASSLFGTQDTQYF. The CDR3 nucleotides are TGTGCCAGCAGCTTATTTGGGACTCAAGATACGCAGTATTTT.

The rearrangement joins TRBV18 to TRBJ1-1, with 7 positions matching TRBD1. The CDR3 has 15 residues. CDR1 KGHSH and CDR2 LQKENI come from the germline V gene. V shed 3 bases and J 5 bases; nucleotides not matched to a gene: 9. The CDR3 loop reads CASSPSTGEATEAFF. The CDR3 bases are TGTGCCAGCTCACCCTCCACAGGGGAGGCGACTGAAGCTTTCTTT.

Written as DNA, the CDR3 is TGTGCCAGCAGTGGACAGGTACACACTGAAGCTTTCTTT. Translating it yields CASSGQVHTEAFF. The chain carries TRBV2 and TRBJ1-1; TRBD1 might be the D (6 bases). Per germline, CDR1 SNHLY and CDR2 FYNNEI. The V and J ends lost 4 bases and 3 bases respectively, with 9 bases between them. This CDR3 contains 13 residues. Together with reference TRBV2 and TRBJ1-1, the CDR3 gives the full variable domain: EPEVTQTPSHQVTQMGQEVILRCVPISNHLYFYWYRQILGQKVEFLVSFYNNEISEKSEIFDDQFSVERPDGSNFTLKIRSTKLEDSAMYFCASSGQVHTEAFFGQGTRLTVV.

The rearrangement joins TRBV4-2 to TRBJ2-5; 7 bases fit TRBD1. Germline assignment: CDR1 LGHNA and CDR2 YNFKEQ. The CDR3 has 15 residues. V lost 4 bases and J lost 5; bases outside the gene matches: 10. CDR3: CASSPKGGWGETQYF. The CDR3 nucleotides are TGTGCCAGCAGCCCGAAAGGGGGCTGGGGGGAGACCCAGTACTTC.

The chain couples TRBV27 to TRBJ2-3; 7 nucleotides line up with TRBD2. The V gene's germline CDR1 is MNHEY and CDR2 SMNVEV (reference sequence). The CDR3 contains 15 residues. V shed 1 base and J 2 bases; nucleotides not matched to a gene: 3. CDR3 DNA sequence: TGTGCCAGCAGTTTATTGCGGGGGAACACAGATACGCAGTATTTT. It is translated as CASSLLRGNTDTQYF.

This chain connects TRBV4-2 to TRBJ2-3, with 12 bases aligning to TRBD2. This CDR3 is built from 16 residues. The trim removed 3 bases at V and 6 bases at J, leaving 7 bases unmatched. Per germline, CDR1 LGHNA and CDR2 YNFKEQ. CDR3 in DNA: TGTGCCAGCAGCCAGGCCCTAGCGGGGGGGCCGGATACGCAGTATTTT. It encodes CASSQALAGGPDTQYF.

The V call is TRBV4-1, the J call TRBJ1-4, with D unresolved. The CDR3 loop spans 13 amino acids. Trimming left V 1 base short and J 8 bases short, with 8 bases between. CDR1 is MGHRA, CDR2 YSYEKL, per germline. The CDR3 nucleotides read TGCGCCAGCAGCCAAGGGGGAGACGAAAAACTGTTTTTT. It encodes CASSQGGDEKLFF.

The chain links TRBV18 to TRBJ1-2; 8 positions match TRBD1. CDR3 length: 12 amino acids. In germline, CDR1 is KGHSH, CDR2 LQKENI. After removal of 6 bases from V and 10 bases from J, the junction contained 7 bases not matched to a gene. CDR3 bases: TGTGCCAGCTCCAAGGACAGGGTTGACTACACCTTC. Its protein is CASSKDRVDYTF.

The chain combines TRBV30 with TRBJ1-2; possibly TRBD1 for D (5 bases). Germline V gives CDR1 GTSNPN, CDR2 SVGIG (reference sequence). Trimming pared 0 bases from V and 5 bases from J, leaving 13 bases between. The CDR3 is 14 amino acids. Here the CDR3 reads CAWSVNNQGYGYTF. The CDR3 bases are TGTGCCTGGAGTGTAAACAACCAGGGATATGGCTACACCTTC.

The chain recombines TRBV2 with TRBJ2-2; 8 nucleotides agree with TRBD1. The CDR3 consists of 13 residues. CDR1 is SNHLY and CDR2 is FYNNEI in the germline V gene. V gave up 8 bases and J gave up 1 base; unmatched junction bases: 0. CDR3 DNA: TGTGCCAGCGGGACAGGGAACACCGGGGAGCTGTTTTTT. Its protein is CASGTGNTGELFF.

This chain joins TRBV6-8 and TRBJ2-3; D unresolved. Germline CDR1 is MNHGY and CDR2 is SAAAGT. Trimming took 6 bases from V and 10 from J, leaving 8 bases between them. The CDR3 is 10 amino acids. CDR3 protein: CASRAESQYF. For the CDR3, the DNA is TGTGCCAGCAGGGCGGAGTCGCAGTATTTT.

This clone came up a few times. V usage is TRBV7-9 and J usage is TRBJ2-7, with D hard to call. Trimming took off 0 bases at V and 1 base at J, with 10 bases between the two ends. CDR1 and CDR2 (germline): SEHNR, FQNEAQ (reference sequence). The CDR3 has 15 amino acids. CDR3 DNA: TGTGCCAGCAGCTTAGCACAGTTGGTTTCCTACGAGCAGTACTTC. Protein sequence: CASSLAQLVSYEQYF.